This record concerns one T cell receptor (beta chain) sequence. Its antigen is as yet unknown. Inclusion characteristics of ophthalmopathy patients comprised a Clinical Activity Score of at least 3, a NOSPECS grade of at least 4, and duration under 3 months. Lactation, pregnancy, other autoimmune disease or uncontrolled infection led to exclusion of patients. Germline lookup yields CDR1 LGHNT and CDR2 FRNRAP. The CDR3 contains 15 residues. With 6 bases clipped from V and 7 bases from J, the junction kept 6 bases outside the gene matches. The sample comes from a study of T cells in Graves' hyperthyroidism and ophthalmopathy. Study results and limitations: Most clonotypes that expanded in the thyroid above 0.001 also showed up in blood.

What was amplified from RNA transcripts were TCR beta CDR3 regions. First-round RT-PCR with HTBI primers amplified the TCR CDR3 region. TCRdb fed the multiplex PCR reads into MiXCR, producing one record per CDR3 protein. The table lists 700,000 or so distinct CDR3 sequences, around 13% of them singletons. The TCR sequence derives from a woman aged 45-59 years with Graves' ophthalmopathy. The genes are TRBV12-5 and TRBJ2-1; 13 bases are a match to TRBD2. The sample taken for sequencing was blood. This CDR3 is CASGPGTSGTNEQFF. As DNA, the CDR3 is TGTGCTAGTGGCCCCGGGACTAGCGGGACGAATGAGCAGTTCTTC.